The 23 T cell receptor beta chains below all came from one sample that was sequenced in a study of graft-versus-host responses after intestinal transplantation. Sequencing used immunoSEQ multiplex PCR; TCRdb keeps in-frame clones, though not all of them. The sample gives 75,000 to 95,000 clones, approximately 90% of which show up once; approximately 0.3% is in the top ten. No antigen has been identified for these receptors. The sequencing here drew on unstimulated CD4+ T cells sorted from spleen or lymph node cells, taken before transplant. Every receptor here comes from a human donor who was the organ donor for an intestinal transplant.

Here the CDR3 reads CASSVEQGVAYEQYF. CDR3 bases: TGTGCCAGCAGTGTGGAACAGGGGGTCGCCTACGAGCAGTACTTC. The gene calls are TRBV6-1 and TRBJ2-7, with 8 bases matching TRBD1. Losses at the gene ends were 4 bases for V and 2 bases for J; bases not matched to a gene: 7. The CDR3 has 15 residues. CDR1 MNHNS and CDR2 SASEGT come from the germline V gene.

This chain connects TRBV5-1 to TRBJ1-5, with TRBD1 identical over 9 bases. CDR1 is SGHRS and CDR2 is YFSETQ in the germline V gene. This CDR3 region has 13 residues. The V and J ends lost 5 bases and 7 bases, in that order; junction bases with no gene match: 4. This chain's CDR3 is CASRRDRDQPQHF. Here the CDR3 DNA reads TGCGCCAGCAGACGGGACAGGGACCAGCCCCAGCATTTT. The whole variable domain, filled in from reference TRBV5-1 and TRBJ1-5, reads KAGVTQTPRYLIKTRGQQVTLSCSPISGHRSVSWYQQTPGQGLQFLFEYFSETQRNKGNFPGRFSGRQFSNSRSEMNVSTLELGDSALYLCASRRDRDQPQHFGDGTRLSIL.

The V gene is TRBV23-1, the J gene TRBJ2-3; 7 bases match TRBD1. TRBV23-1 is an ORF, with its function uncertain. Trimming took 4 bases from V and 2 from J; bases not matched to a gene: 15. The CDR3 totals 18 residues. CDR3 nucleotide sequence: TGCGCCAGCAGTCCCCCCGGACCGGGACAGTGGAACACAGATACGCAGTATTTT. Its protein product is CASSPPGPGQWNTDTQYF.

V and J are TRBV19 and TRBJ2-2; 7 bases agree with TRBD1. The CDR3 is made up of 17 amino acids. V shed 4 bases, J shed 2 bases, and the junction held 10 bases outside the gene matches. CDR1 LNHDA and CDR2 SQIVND come from the germline V gene (reference sequence). The CDR3 protein is CASSNPSGTVNTGELFF. The CDR3, as DNA: TGTGCCAGTAGTAACCCGTCCGGGACAGTCAACACCGGGGAGCTGTTTTTT. The full variable domain, completed using reference TRBV19 and TRBJ2-2, is DGGITQSPKYLFRKEGQNVTLSCEQNLNHDAMYWYRQDPGQGLRLIYYSQIVNDFQKGDIAEGYSVSREKKESFPLTVTSAQKNPTAFYLCASSNPSGTVNTGELFFGEGSRLTVL.

The V gene is TRBV6-1, the J gene TRBJ2-5; 8 nucleotides align to TRBD2. With V trimmed by 4 bases and J by 1 base, 5 bases remained unmatched. This CDR3 comprises 15 residues. Germline CDR1 MNHNS, CDR2 SASEGT. The CDR3 protein is CASSGQLAVQETQYF. The CDR3 nucleotides are TGTGCCAGCAGTGGCCAACTAGCGGTCCAAGAGACCCAGTACTTC.

This rearrangement joins TRBV6-5 to TRBJ2-3; 8 bases agree with TRBD2. Germline assignment: CDR1 MNHEY and CDR2 SVGAGI. Trimming removed 6 bases from V and 1 base from J; junction bases left unmatched: 3. The CDR3 length is 14 residues. CDR3 region: CASRQGLGTDTQYF. Written as DNA, the CDR3 is TGTGCCAGCAGACAGGGACTAGGCACAGATACGCAGTATTTT.

The chain couples TRBV7-9 to TRBJ2-7; the D gene is possibly TRBD2 (5 bases). CDR3 length equals 14 residues. CDR1 is SEHNR and CDR2 is FQNEAQ in the germline V gene (reference sequence). Deletions cut 5 bases from V and 0 bases from J, with 11 bases between. The CDR3 loop reads CASSQTTNSYEQYF. Here the CDR3 DNA reads TGTGCCAGCAGCCAAACGACTAACTCCTACGAGCAGTACTTC.

The gene calls are TRBV14 and TRBJ2-7, with 12 nucleotides matching TRBD2. CDR1 and CDR2 from the germline V gene are SGHDN and FVKESK. With 1 base clipped from V and 6 bases from J, the junction kept 1 base outside the gene matches. The CDR3 spans 14 residues. As DNA, the CDR3 is TGTGCCAGCAGCCAAGCTAGCGGGAGGGTCGAGCAGTACTTC. Translated: CASSQASGRVEQYF.

The DNA of the CDR3 is TGTGCCAGCTCACCTCCCGGGACAGTACCCTATGGCTACACCTTC. Its protein product is CASSPPGTVPYGYTF. V usage is TRBV18 and J usage is TRBJ1-2; 7 bases match TRBD1. The CDR3 has 15 residues. Per germline, CDR1 KGHSH and CDR2 LQKENI. The trim removed 3 bases at V and 4 bases at J, leaving 8 bases unmatched. Combining the CDR3 with reference TRBV18 and TRBJ1-2 gives the whole variable domain NAGVMQNPRHLVRRRGQEARLRCSPMKGHSHVYWYRQLPEEGLKFMVYLQKENIIDESGMPKERFSAEFPKEGPSILRIQQVVRGDSAAYFCASSPPGTVPYGYTFGSGTRLTVV.

The genes are TRBV6-5 and TRBJ1-2; D gene unclear. The CDR3 is 12 amino acids. Germline V lookup: CDR1 MNHEY, CDR2 SVGAGI. Between the trimmed V and J ends, which lost 10 bases and 0 bases, there was a span of 9 bases. This CDR3 reads CAMEGANYGYTF. DNA of the CDR3: TGTGCCATGGAGGGAGCTAACTATGGCTACACCTTC.

This clone was observed a single time. The chain joins TRBV6-1 to TRBJ2-7; 9 bases agree with TRBD2. The CDR3 is 15 amino acids. The trim removed 3 bases at V and 5 bases at J, leaving 8 bases unmatched. Germline V gene data show CDR1 as MNHNS and CDR2 as SASEGT. CDR3 protein: CASSDFSGSGNEQYF. CDR3 coding DNA: TGTGCCAGCAGTGATTTTAGCGGGAGTGGGAACGAGCAGTACTTC.

This sequence joins TRBV6-5 and TRBJ2-7; 10 nucleotides agree with TRBD2. CDR3 length: 16 amino acids. The V segment lost 4 bases and the J segment 4 bases; nucleotides outside the gene matches: 10. Per the germline V gene, CDR1 is MNHEY and CDR2 is SVGAGI. The chain's CDR3 is CASSLYPGTSAYEQYF. Here the CDR3 DNA reads TGTGCCAGCAGTTTATACCCCGGGACTAGCGCATACGAGCAGTACTTC.

This rearrangement joins TRBV5-5 to TRBJ1-1; TRBD1 aligns across 7 bases. CDR1 and CDR2 (germline): SGHKS, YYEKEE (reference sequence). J lost 10 bases, V lost 4 bases, and 10 bases had no gene match. The CDR3 loop spans 13 amino acids. CDR3 DNA sequence: TGTGCCAGCAGCACGACAGGGTTGGGTGTAGCTTTCTTT. Translation: CASSTTGLGVAFF.

This chain links TRBV2 with TRBJ2-7; 7 bases match TRBD1. This CDR3 spans 16 amino acids. The germline gives CDR1 SNHLY, CDR2 FYNNEI. Trimming at V came to 3 bases and at J to 0 bases, leaving 8 bases not matched to a gene. CDR3: CASSDVVTGSSYEQYF. The CDR3 DNA sequence: TGTGCCAGCAGTGATGTTGTGACAGGGAGCTCCTACGAGCAGTACTTC.

This sequence joins TRBV9 and TRBJ2-7, with TRBD2 identical over 11 bases. From germline, CDR1 is SGDLS and CDR2 YYNGEE. J gave up 4 bases and V 4 bases, and 7 bases lay outside the gene matches. This CDR3 comprises 15 residues. The CDR3 DNA is TGTGCCAGCAGCCCTGTAGCGGGAGGGGGGTACGAGCAGTACTTC. It specifies CASSPVAGGGYEQYF.

The chain has TRBV5-1 and TRBJ1-2, with 8 bases matching TRBD1. CDR1 is SGHRS, CDR2 YFSETQ, per germline. The CDR3 is made up of 12 amino acids. J was trimmed by 5 bases and V by 3 bases; bases with no gene match: 0. In DNA, the CDR3 is TGCGCCAGCAGCTGGACAGGGTATGGCTACACCTTC. This codes for CASSWTGYGYTF.

The chain has TRBV6-4 and TRBJ1-5; 7 bases fit TRBD1. Germline CDR1 MRHNA, CDR2 SNTAGT. The CDR3 length is 13 residues. V lost 6 bases and J lost 6; bases outside the gene matches: 5. Here the CDR3 reads CASSPDRAQPQHF. Written as DNA, the CDR3 is TGTGCCAGCAGCCCAGACAGGGCTCAGCCCCAGCATTTT.

The V gene is TRBV6-1, the J gene TRBJ2-3, with 9 nucleotides matching TRBD1. Trimming at V came to 3 bases and at J to 1 base, leaving 2 bases not matched to a gene. Germline V gene data show CDR1 as MNHNS and CDR2 as SASEGT. The CDR3 has 15 residues. CDR3 region: CASSDRDRGTDTQYF. DNA of the CDR3: TGTGCCAGCAGTGACCGGGACAGGGGCACAGATACGCAGTATTTT.

Comments on this clone: Sequence at one end of the junction differs from germline and may be a read error. This chain joins TRBV7-7 and TRBJ1-1; tentative D call: TRBD1 (5 bases). Germline-derived CDR1 and CDR2 are SSHAT and FNYEAQ (reference sequence). The CDR3 is made up of 13 amino acids. CDR3 residues: CASSLTGNTEAFF. The CDR3 nucleotides are TGTGCTAGCAGCCTAACAGGTAACACTGAAGCTTTCTTT.

CDR3 nucleotide sequence: TGTGCCTGGACGCGACAGGGTGGGAGCACTGAAGCTTTCTTT. Translation gives CAWTRQGGSTEAFF. V and J are TRBV30 and TRBJ1-1, with 7 bases lining up with TRBD1. This CDR3 has 14 amino acids. V was clipped by 4 bases and J by 4 bases; unmatched bases: 9. CDR1 GTSNPN and CDR2 SVGIG come from the germline V gene (reference sequence).

The chain is built from TRBV5-1 and TRBJ2-7; D is perhaps TRBD2 (6 bases). V was pared by 4 bases and J by 5 bases, with 16 bases between. Looked up from germline, CDR1 is SGHRS and CDR2 is YFSETQ. There are 14 residues in the CDR3. CDR3 amino acids: CASSPWLGEDEQYF. DNA of the CDR3: TGCGCCAGCAGCCCCTGGCTGGGGGAGGACGAGCAGTACTTC. Combining the CDR3 with reference TRBV5-1 and TRBJ2-7 gives the whole variable domain KAGVTQTPRYLIKTRGQQVTLSCSPISGHRSVSWYQQTPGQGLQFLFEYFSETQRNKGNFPGRFSGRQFSNSRSEMNVSTLELGDSALYLCASSPWLGEDEQYFGPGTRLTVT.

The V call is TRBV19, the J call TRBJ2-2, with 8 bases lining up with TRBD2. This CDR3 region has 16 residues. V shed 10 bases, J shed 2 bases, and the junction held 12 bases outside the gene matches. From germline, CDR1 is LNHDA and CDR2 SQIVND (reference sequence). The CDR3 sequence: CATRTFSGINTGELFF. In nucleotides, the CDR3 is TGTGCCACGCGGACTTTTAGCGGGATAAACACCGGGGAGCTGTTTTTT.

The rearrangement joins TRBV5-1 to TRBJ1-3; no clear D gene. The CDR3 spans 13 residues. V lost 2 bases, J lost 3 bases, and 6 bases lay in between. CDR1 and CDR2 (germline): SGHRS, YFSETQ. CDR3 sequence (DNA): TGCGCCAGCAGCTTTTCCTTTGGAAACACCATATATTTT. This sequence encodes CASSFSFGNTIYF.